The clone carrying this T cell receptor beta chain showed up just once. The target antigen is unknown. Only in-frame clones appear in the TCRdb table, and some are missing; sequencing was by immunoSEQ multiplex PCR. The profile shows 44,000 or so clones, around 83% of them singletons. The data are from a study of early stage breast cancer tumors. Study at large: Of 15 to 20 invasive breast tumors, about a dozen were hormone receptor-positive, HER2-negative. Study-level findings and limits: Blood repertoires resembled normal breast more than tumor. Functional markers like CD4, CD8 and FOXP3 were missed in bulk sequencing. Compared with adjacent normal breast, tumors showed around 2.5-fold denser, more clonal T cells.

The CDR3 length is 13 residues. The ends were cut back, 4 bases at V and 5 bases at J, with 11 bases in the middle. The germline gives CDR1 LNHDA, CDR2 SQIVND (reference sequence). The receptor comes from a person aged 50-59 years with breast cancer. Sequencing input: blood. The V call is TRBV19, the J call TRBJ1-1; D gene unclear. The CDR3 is CASSTPIRTEAFF. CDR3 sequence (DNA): TGTGCCAGTAGTACCCCTATACGGACTGAAGCTTTCTTT.